Sequencing of this TCR beta chain was carried out in a study of T cell responses to AZD1222 COVID-19 vaccine. General study findings and limits: Repertoire sampling happened only post peak T cell response. Spike-specific TCR breadth and depth were elevated following two AZD1222 doses. Only a handful of individuals given AZD1222 were seropositive at baseline.

Trimming removed 5 bases from V and 0 bases from J, with 8 bases in between. The CDR3 sequence is 14 residues long. Germline assignment: CDR1 WSHSY and CDR2 SAAADI. Profiled with immunoSEQ multiplex PCR; TCRdb holds only in-frame clones, not every one. The sample lists 150,000 or so clones; just under 95% were seen once. A word on this clone: Its target is unknown.

Specimen: peripheral blood, collected on day 0 of AZD1222 vaccination. V usage is TRBV10-2 and J usage is TRBJ2-4, with D unresolved. The receptor comes from an adult in good health. The CDR3 DNA reads as TGCGCCAGCAGTTACAACCTAGCCAAAAACATTCAGTACTTC. Encoded protein: CASSYNLAKNIQYF.